These 18 T cell receptor beta chains came from one sample sequenced in a study of regulatory T cells in long-lasting Graves disease. Time point specified: persistent/refractory GD, antithyroid drugs over 5 years with positive TRAb. Construction of the TCR library relied on RNA isolated from PBMCs. Arm-PCR of CDR3 regions and iRepertoire HTBI primers were used to build TCR beta libraries. TCRdb re-called the multiplex PCR reads through MiXCR, storing one row per CDR3 protein. The repertoire holds hundreds of thousands of distinct CDR3 sequences, with around 21% as singletons. The input for sequencing was peripheral blood mononuclear cells (PBMCs), taken when the disease was refractory, from a patient treated with antithyroid drugs. The receptor source for this set is a female donor with Graves disease.

This clonotype was recorded at least ten times. The rearrangement links TRBV2 to TRBJ2-2; the D is unclear. Trimming took off 2 bases at V and 3 bases at J, with 4 bases between the two ends. CDR1 SNHLY and CDR2 FYNNEI come from the germline V gene. CDR3 length: 13 residues. The CDR3 reads CASSELHTGELFF. The CDR3 DNA sequence: TGTGCCAGCAGTGAACTCCACACCGGGGAGCTGTTTTTT. Drawing the rest from reference TRBV2 and TRBJ2-2, the complete variable domain is EPEVTQTPSHQVTQMGQEVILRCVPISNHLYFYWYRQILGQKVEFLVSFYNNEISEKSEIFDDQFSVERPDGSNFTLKIRSTKLEDSAMYFCASSELHTGELFFGEGSRLTVL.

The chain links TRBV4-1 to TRBJ2-5; D possibly matches TRBD1 or TRBD2 (5 bases each). The V end lost 1 base, the J end lost 3 bases, and 18 bases lay between the germline ends. Germline V gene sequence: CDR1 MGHRA, CDR2 YSYEKL. The CDR3 covers 17 residues. CDR3 in amino acids: CASSQGAARASEETQYF. The DNA of the CDR3 is TGCGCCAGCAGCCAAGGAGCGGCCAGGGCTTCGGAAGAGACCCAGTACTTC.

As to this clonotype: With only one base between it and a far larger clone, this is likely a read error. J is TRBJ1-6 and V is TRBV7-2; tentative D call: TRBD1 (6 bases). V shed 6 bases and J shed 6 bases, with 15 bases lying between them. The CDR3 has 15 amino acids. Germline-derived CDR1 and CDR2 are SGHTA and FQGNSA. The chain's CDR3 is CASSDGRGLNSPLHF. The CDR3 coding sequence is TGTGCCAGCAGTGACGGACGGGGGCTTAATTCACCCCTCCACTTT.

This clonotype was counted only a few times. The chain joins TRBV6-5 to TRBJ2-5; 9 positions match TRBD1. Trimming at V came to 0 bases and at J to 1 base, leaving 3 bases not matched to a gene. Germline V lookup: CDR1 MNHEY, CDR2 SVGAGI. The CDR3 runs to 16 residues. CDR3 residues: CASSYSGQGSQETQYF. The CDR3 DNA sequence: TGTGCCAGCAGTTACTCTGGACAGGGGTCCCAAGAGACCCAGTACTTC.

The table lists this clonotype with many counts. The chain is built from TRBV27 and TRBJ2-7; TRBD2 agrees at 11 bases. Per germline, CDR1 MNHEY and CDR2 SMNVEV (reference sequence). The ends lost 2 bases at V and 4 bases at J; junction bases unmatched: 7. This CDR3 is 16 amino acids long. As DNA, the CDR3 is TGTGCCAGCAGTTTACGGAGCCTAGCGGGAGGATACGAGCAGTACTTC. Protein: CASSLRSLAGGYEQYF.

This clonotype appeared a few times. V usage is TRBV11-2 and J usage is TRBJ2-4; TRBD2 is a possible D gene (5 bases). Germline lookup yields CDR1 SGHAT and CDR2 FQNNGV. CDR3 length: 16 amino acids. Trimming pared 4 bases from V and 1 base from J, leaving 14 bases between. The DNA of the CDR3 is TGTGCCAGCAGCTCTCGGCGGGCAGCGGCCAAAAACATTCAGTACTTC. Protein product: CASSSRRAAAKNIQYF.

This clonotype was found many times. J is TRBJ1-1 and V is TRBV7-3; 7 bases fit TRBD1. CDR1 is SGHTA, CDR2 FQGTGA, per germline. This CDR3 has 15 amino acids. V lost 5 bases to trimming and J lost 0 bases; unmatched junction nucleotides: 6. The CDR3 bases are TGTGCCAGCAGCCCCCTGGGACAGATGAACACTGAAGCTTTCTTT. Its translation: CASSPLGQMNTEAFF.

This chain links TRBV27 with TRBJ2-7; 9 bases map to TRBD1. Germline V gene sequence: CDR1 MNHEY, CDR2 SMNVEV (reference sequence). CDR3 length: 16 residues. V lost 3 bases to trimming and J lost 0 bases; unmatched junction nucleotides: 6. The CDR3 DNA is TGTGCCAGCAGTTTGGGACAGGGCATGGTCTCCTACGAGCAGTACTTC. Residues: CASSLGQGMVSYEQYF.

This clonotype was detected only a few times. The chain links TRBV12-3 or TRBV12-4 to TRBJ2-5; TRBD2 agrees at 9 bases. The CDR3 length is 17 residues. J lost 5 bases, V lost 4 bases, and 14 bases had no gene match. DNA for the CDR3: TGTGCCAGCAGTTGGCTAGCGGGAAGGGTTCCCATGGAGACCCAGTACTTC. It yields the protein CASSWLAGRVPMETQYF.

CDR3 sequence: CASSLVEGAGTEAFF. Here the CDR3 DNA reads TGTGCCAGCAGCTTGGTCGAGGGGGCGGGTACTGAAGCTTTCTTT. This sequence joins TRBV5-4 and TRBJ1-1; 7 bases are a match to TRBD1. Germline CDR1 reads SGHNT; CDR2 reads YYREEE (reference sequence). V was clipped by 0 bases and J by 5 bases; unmatched bases: 7. This CDR3 has 15 amino acids.

Concerning this clonotype: A clone one base away is much larger, so this may be a read error. The rearrangement links TRBV7-6 to TRBJ1-4; 9 bases are a match to TRBD1. There are 15 residues in the CDR3. Germline values: CDR1 SGHVS, CDR2 FNYEAQ. CDR3 sequence reads: CASSRTQGANEELFF. CDR3 DNA: TGTGCCAGCAGCCGAACACAGGGGGCAAATGAAGAACTGTTTTTT.

This clonotype was observed a few times. The gene calls are TRBV7-9 and TRBJ2-7, with a weak D call TRBD1 (6 bases). CDR3 length: 14 amino acids. The V end was cut by 1 base, the J end by 6 bases, with 13 bases between. Germline V gene sequence: CDR1 SEHNR, CDR2 FQNEAQ (reference sequence). The CDR3, as DNA: TGTGCCAGCAGCTTAGGGAAAGGGACAATCGAGCAGTACTTC. Residues: CASSLGKGTIEQYF. The variable domain in full, completed from reference TRBV7-9 and TRBJ2-7, reads DTGVSQNPRHKITKRGQNVTFRCDPISEHNRLYWYRQTLGQGPEFLTYFQNEAQLEKSRLLSDRFSAERPKGSFSTLEIQRTEQGDSAMYLCASSLGKGTIEQYFGPGTRLTVT.

This clonotype was counted at least ten times. The CDR3 spells CASSLREGLREQYF. The CDR3 DNA reads TGCGCCAGCAGCTTAAGGGAGGGCCTCCGCGAGCAGTACTTC. The gene calls are TRBV5-1 and TRBJ2-7, with 7 bases fitting TRBD2. V dropped 2 bases and J dropped 6; count of bases not matched to a gene: 8. The CDR3 has 14 residues. CDR1 and CDR2 from the germline V gene are SGHRS and YFSETQ.

This clonotype occurred a few times. The chain carries TRBV7-6 and TRBJ2-2, with D hard to call. There are 13 residues in the CDR3. Between the trimmed V and J ends, which lost 3 bases and 4 bases, there was a span of 6 bases. The germline V gene encodes CDR1 SGHVS and CDR2 FNYEAQ. CDR3 loop: CASSFKSTGELFF. The CDR3 nucleotides read TGTGCCAGCAGCTTTAAGTCCACCGGGGAGCTGTTTTTT.

Of note for this clonotype: This may come from a read error, since a much larger clone is one base off. The chain recombines TRBV28 with TRBJ1-4, with 7 bases aligning to TRBD1. J gave up 8 bases and V 4 bases, and 10 bases lay outside the gene matches. The CDR3 covers 15 residues. CDR1 and CDR2 from the germline V gene are MDHEN and SYDVKM. CDR3 loop: CASSSPRQGGEKLFF. Written as DNA, the CDR3 is TGTGCCAGCAGTTCCCCGAGACAGGGAGGAGAAAAACTGTTTTTT.

Remarks on this clonotype: A junction end diverges from the germline sequence, so it may reflect a read error. This chain uses TRBV19 with TRBJ2-2, with 14 bases that match TRBD2. The CDR3 totals 16 residues. Germline CDR1 reads LNHDA; CDR2 reads SQIVND (reference sequence). The CDR3 coding sequence is TGTGCCAGTAGCGGACTAGCGGGAGGTTCGGGCGGGGAGCCGTTTTTT. Its translation: CASSGLAGGSGGEPFF.

This clonotype was counted a few times. The gene calls are TRBV19 and TRBJ1-1; D is unresolved. The ends were cut back, 7 bases at V and 0 bases at J, with 9 bases in the middle. Germline V gene data show CDR1 as LNHDA and CDR2 as SQIVND (reference sequence). The CDR3 has 13 amino acids. For the CDR3, the DNA is TGTGCCAGTACCATATCCTTGAACACTGAAGCTTTCTTT. Translation gives CASTISLNTEAFF.

This clonotype was counted a few times. V gene TRBV7-9 combines with J gene TRBJ2-1, with D possibly TRBD2 on 6 matching bases. Trimming took 5 bases from V and 3 from J, leaving 14 bases between them. The CDR3 is 15 residues long. Germline V gene sequence: CDR1 SEHNR, CDR2 FQNEAQ (reference sequence). The CDR3 reads CASSRGTANYNEQFF. The CDR3 nucleotides read TGTGCCAGCAGCAGAGGGACTGCCAACTACAATGAGCAGTTCTTC.